Listed here is a single TCR beta chain. Its antigen remains unknown. An end of the junction differs from the germline gene, which may be a read error. Via MiXCR, TCRdb re-called the reads, giving one row per CDR3 protein. Among around 750,000 distinct CDR3 sequences listed, around a third were seen once. This sample is part of a study of T cell repertoires in cytomegalovirus infection. Germline V CDR1 and CDR2: MNHNY, SVGAGI (reference sequence). The CDR3 has 14 amino acids. Sequencing was performed on cultured CD8+ T cells from PBMCs, taken from culture after CMV antigen stimulation. This chain connects TRBV6-6 to TRBJ1-4, with 8 bases that match TRBD1. The TCR comes from a human donor in good health (CMV status not recorded). Some clones in this sample may be carry-over from other donors' samples. In DNA form, the CDR3 reads TGTGCCAACAGTCCCACAGGGGGTCGTGAAAAACTGTTTTTT. This translates into CANSPTGGREKLFF.